The clone carrying this T cell receptor (beta chain) was detected once. Authors' methods: Estimated nucleated cell counts came from reference gene primer amplification. Repertoires were generated with immunoSEQ multiplex PCR, while TCRdb's copy carries only in-frame clones and drops some. V, J and clone size are taken as reported in that table, and D and trimming were inferred from the DNA itself. Here the sample spans some 400,000 clones, around 90% being singletons. CDR3 length: 14 residues. From germline, CDR1 is MDHEN and CDR2 SYDVKM. After removal of 10 bases from V and 6 bases from J, the junction contained 9 bases not matched to a gene. The data were taken from a study of blood T cell repertoires in COVID-19. Study-level background: Collection of acute and convalescent COVID-19 samples took place in the United States, Italy and Spain. PBMCs, B-cell-depleted T cells, or T cells were the source of the cDNA or gDNA that made up the material.

The receptor's source is a human donor in a cohort sampled during active COVID-19. The genes are TRBV28 and TRBJ2-1, with TRBD2 identical over 10 bases. Sequencing was carried out using peripheral blood. In nucleotides, the CDR3 is TGTGCCAACAACGCCGGGACTAGCGCCAATGAGCAGTTCTTC. Amino acid sequence: CANNAGTSANEQFF.